Below, one TCR beta chain is given with its context. There is no known antigen for this receptor. There are no base qualities to consult, and no much larger clone falls within one base. CDR1 and CDR2 are read off the germline V gene as KGHSH and LQKENI. Here V drops 0 bases and J drops 4 bases, and the junction holds 9 bases not matched to any gene. Counted from cysteine to phenylalanine, this CDR3 has 17 amino acids. Only the CDR3 portion is preserved as DNA: 51 bases, with reading frame beginning at the first base. The data were taken from a study of cytomegalovirus exposure and HLA in healthy donors (dated by TCRdb to 2016 to 2017). Concerning the study at large: An earlier analysis of some 550 of the donors reported 276 Gb of sequence data and around 120 million unique TCR beta sequences from 150 million to 200 million T cells. An early release covering 550 to 700 HLA-typed donors comprised about 320 gigabases of sequencing data and approximately 85 million unique TCR sequences. Among the approximately 430 genotyped donors, 75% to 90% belonged to the genetic ancestry cluster associated with self-reported Caucasian donors. The study aimed to test whether cataloging public T cell receptors could reveal signatures of past pathogen exposure. The study profiled the T cell repertoires of 550 to 700 subjects by immunosequencing and related them to cytomegalovirus serostatus. Along with the approximately 700-subject first cohort, a separate validation cohort of around 120 different subjects was used. To predict cytomegalovirus infection status, the study brought together high-throughput TCR immunosequencing, statistical association of individual TCRs with disease status, and machine learning. To study patterns of TCR occurrence, a later analysis re-analyzed previously published TCR beta repertoires from around 670 donors and added high-resolution HLA genotyping. In the later analysis, no new phenotypic data were used to find candidate immune exposures; instead, reliance was placed on TCR beta sequences and their occurrence across donors. To decide whether each TCR beta V gene segment behaved as functional or pseudogenic, an earlier analysis of 587 of the donors relied on high-throughput TCR beta sequencing. Donor age, sex, ethnicity and CMV serostatus were compiled alongside the repertoire data. A later genetic analysis took genome-wide SNP genotypes for about 55% of the 666 donors and used that subset as a discovery cohort. Every repertoire in the discovery cohort had been generated on one and the same sequencing platform. HLA typing included class I and class II loci at four-digit resolution. The number of donors typed differed by locus, with roughly 620-630 for A, B, C, DRB1 and DQB1, roughly 550 for DQA1, 600 to 610 for DPA1, and some 440 for DPB1. Several DR-DQ haplotypes were handled as single units for association and clustering because linkage in the cohort was strong. Across 398 genotyped donors of the cohort, an average of about 200,000 unique TCR beta nucleotide sequences per donor were sequenced, and roughly a sixth of those sequences were non-productive.

Paper-wide results and their limitations: Strong co-occurrence of HLA alleles, especially DR and DQ, made assigning TCR associations to individual alleles difficult. The study listed 150 to 200 TCR beta chains as associated with cytomegalovirus. HLA typing was unavailable for some donors at each locus, so association tests used only the typed subset. Sequencing depth was assumed to be roughly uniform across donors in the presence/absence analyses, though that assumption may not hold. In a later analysis, HLA-associated TCR beta chains were found to be more clonally expanded and to have lower generation probabilities than equally common non-associated chains. A further reported finding was that TCR beta sequences accurately predicted the HLA-A and HLA-B alleles for most subjects in the first cohort. An association between a missense DCLRE1C variant and V-gene and J-gene trimming of TCR beta chains was found in a later genetic analysis and replicated in an independent cohort. The cohort was sequenced for TCR beta chains only, and without alpha or paired-chain data the features that could be detected were limited. The earlier analysis of approximately 590 of the donors excluded roughly 16 rarely observed V segments, including chromosome 9 orphons, because counts were too low. It was suggested by the authors that the approach could potentially be generalized to other disease states and immunological phenotypes. The classifier was reported to diagnose cytomegalovirus status with high specificity and sensitivity in both the original and validation cohorts. Immune exposure information for the cohort was limited to CMV serostatus. According to a later genetic analysis, donors in an Asian-associated ancestry cluster had fewer N-insertions in productive TCRs than the roughly 700-donor mean. Most TCR sequences were observed very rarely across donors, whereas some public TCRs were present in many individuals. In vitro tests confirmed that a few of the cytomegalovirus-associated TCR beta chains recognize cytomegalovirus antigens. According to a later analysis, most CMV-associated TCR beta chains appeared to be HLA-restricted, and the HLA associations seemed to be driven largely by CMV exposure. Because the 87-base-pair reads could not distinguish some IMGT-functional V segments, including TRBV6-2 and TRBV6-3, those segments were excluded. A group of highly shared sequence variants was considered likely to be a technical artifact of the sequencing pipeline. Broadly in line with IMGT annotations, most TCR beta V segments showed up in productive rearrangements about 90% or about 30% of the time in an earlier analysis of under 700 of the donors. According to a later analysis, TCR association rates differed among HLA loci, with DRB1 alleles showing the most associated TCRs and HLA-C alleles showing the fewest. At a false discovery rate of 0.05, a later analysis linked around 15,000 TCR beta sequences to specific HLA alleles. According to a later analysis, parvovirus B19, influenza, CMV and Epstein-Barr virus appeared linked to several top co-occurrence clusters. Linkage disequilibrium might explain the correlated functional status among segregating V segments, but an unknown experimental factor could not be excluded.

Libraries were built with the immunoSEQ multiplex PCR assay. For the multiplex PCR, a mixture combining 60 forward primers for TCR Vbeta segments and 13 reverse primers for TCR Jbeta segments was used. A multiplex PCR assay on genomic DNA amplified the CDR3 region of rearranged TCR beta genes. The Illumina HiSeq System was used to sequence the amplified TCR beta libraries as 87-base-pair reads. The paper's processing steps were these. A later analysis tallied roughly 80 million unique TCR beta chains across the 666 repertoires, and about 12 million of those chains were shared by two or more donors. Raw reads were error-corrected and collapsed into unique sequences with a nearest-neighbor algorithm that merged closely related sequences to remove PCR and sequencing errors. CDR3 sequences were aligned to IMGT reference sequences to assign V, D and J gene segments. For a sequence to be retained, a match of at least six nucleotides was required to both a V gene segment and a J gene segment. Rearrangements were called productive when the CDR3 lacked stop codons and stayed in frame with V and J; all others were non-productive. Following IMGT convention, CDR3 was defined as the stretch from the second conserved V-encoded cysteine to the conserved J-encoded phenylalanine. The earlier analysis of about 560 of the donors excluded any sequence lacking an unambiguous match to a single V gene segment. In an earlier analysis of about 590 of the donors, a V segment was called functional when productive rearrangements were above 56.7%, and segregating when the standard deviation between donors exceeded 5%. A statistical classification framework was developed to diagnose cytomegalovirus status using the catalog of TCR beta chain sequences. A later analysis assigned V and J genes by comparing TCR nucleotide sequences with IMGT/GENE-DB human TR gene sequences. Using the TCRdist pipeline, a later analysis assigned CDR3 sequences along with most-parsimonious VDJ recombination scenarios. A later analysis defined each TCR beta chain by its CDR3 amino acid sequence plus V-gene family, and excluded reads lacking a unique V-gene family. A later analysis removed nearly 600 highly shared, low-generation-probability nucleotide sequences to deal with suspected cross-contamination and a sequencing artifact. In a later analysis, a clonal expansion index for each public chain was calculated from normalized within-repertoire ranks of inferred template counts. In a later analysis, generation probabilities were computed using a VDJ recombination model fitted to out-of-frame rearrangements, and the results were checked against IGoR. In a later analysis, hypergeometric tests were used to score TCR-TCR, TCR-HLA and TCR-CMV co-occurrence, with a repertoire-size bias correction applied to TCR pairs. False discovery rates were estimated in a later analysis by permuting HLA or CMV assignments 20 times. A later analysis grouped co-occurring TCRs with DBSCAN, adding TCRdist sequence similarity when clustering within HLA-allele-positive subsets. Repertoires with fewer than 30,000 or more than 120,000 public chains, plus five repertoires with anomalous nucleotide sharing, were excluded from co-occurrence clustering. In TCRdb, the immuneACCESS table is reduced to in-frame sequences with V and J assigned. These tables do not hold every clone; where another copy was compared, an unresolved V gene accounts for under half, and the others remain unexplained. That table furnishes V, J and clone size, whereas the DNA furnished D and trimming. The sample includes around 200,000 clones, with 75% to 80% observed a single time. The top ten constitute less than 2% of the sample.

The cohort consisted of 666 healthy bone marrow donors. At the time of sampling, all cohort members were nominally healthy, though unrecorded immune exposures were likely present. The donor tested CMV seronegative and was one of the 352 seronegative cohort members. A peripheral blood sample was provided by each donor, and peripheral blood mononuclear cells were used for TCR beta sequencing. The Qiagen DNeasy Blood Extraction Kit was used to extract genomic DNA from the blood cell samples. The sequenced material came from PBMCs. This chain is built from TRBV18 and TRBJ1-5; 7 nucleotides in the junction match TRBD1. The TCR originated in a male donor in good health and CMV-seronegative. The CDR3 sequence is CASSPPSYGQENQPQHF. The DNA sequence is as follows: TGTGCCAGCTCACCACCATCCTATGGACAGGAAAATCAGCCCCAGCATTTT.